Listed below are T cell receptor beta chains from one sample, sequenced in a study of CXCR3-negative and CXCR3-positive naive CD8 T cells. TCRdb reanalyzed the 5' RACE reads and collapses them to one entry per CDR3 protein, without DNA. This listing includes 45,000 to 55,000 distinct CDR3 sequences. Sequenced: memory CD8+ T cells from blood. These receptors were obtained from a human donor in good health. Some clones in this sample may be carry-over from other donors' samples. The CDR3 runs from the conserved cysteine through the conserved F or W.

V: TRBV29-1
J: TRBJ2-7
CDR3: CSFITGEKYEQYF

V: TRBV29-1
J: TRBJ2-2
CDR3: CSVLNAGELFF

V: TRBV27
J: TRBJ2-3
CDR3: CASSPWPYAEYF

V: TRBV18
J: TRBJ2-7
CDR3: CASSAGTSGVSSYEQYF

V: TRBV7-8
J: TRBJ2-1
CDR3: CASSLALEYRPQSYNEQFF

V: TRBV4-1
J: TRBJ2-7
CDR3: CASSQDPRGLGEQYF

V: TRBV7-8
J: TRBJ1-2
CDR3: CASSLGGATSNYGYTF

V: TRBV4-3
J: TRBJ2-3
CDR3: CASSHLTSGGRGDTQYF

V: TRBV7-8
J: TRBJ2-1
CDR3: CASSLGRNEQFF

V: TRBV29-1
J: TRBJ2-1
CDR3: CSVEVRGQGYGEQFF

V: TRBV12-5
J: TRBJ1-2
CDR3: CASGLGTATDGYTF

V: TRBV7-3
J: TRBJ2-1
CDR3: CASSSPRSGSDFNEQFF

V: TRBV7-7
J: TRBJ2-5
CDR3: CASSLTLAGQETQYF

V: TRBV6-4
J: TRBJ2-1
CDR3: CASSRSGGGEGNEQFF

V: TRBV19
J: TRBJ2-7
CDR3: CASSRQGGVEQYF

V: TRBV7-9
J: TRBJ2-7
CDR3: CASSIRGAGFSYEQYF

V: TRBV28
J: TRBJ2-7
CDR3: CASSLSTVYEQYF

V: TRBV29-1
J: TRBJ1-2
CDR3: CSVEDWAVLYGGYTF

V: TRBV7-3
J: TRBJ1-1
CDR3: CASSLGTGATEAFF

V: TRBV6-4
J: TRBJ2-1
CDR3: CASSDSTGGAYNEQFF

V: TRBV29-1
J: TRBJ2-2
CDR3: CSVPGSTGELFF

V: TRBV29-1
J: TRBJ2-1
CDR3: CSVHSARSYNEQFF

V: TRBV9
J: TRBJ2-6
CDR3: CASSPKGGRGSGANVLTF

V: TRBV7-2
J: TRBJ2-2
CDR3: CASSLGGVRFTGELFF

V: TRBV19
J: TRBJ1-1
CDR3: CASSAGNTEAFF

V: TRBV4-3
J: TRBJ2-7
CDR3: CASSHKVDPSYEQYF

V: TRBV20-1
J: TRBJ1-6
CDR3: CSARSDRADNSPLHF

V: TRBV3-1
J: TRBJ2-5
CDR3: CASSQDWRAAQETQYF